This T cell receptor (beta chain) derives from a study of blood T cell repertoires in COVID-19. The ends were cut back, 6 bases at V and 4 bases at J, with 15 bases in the middle. The CDR3 totals 14 residues. Germline V gives CDR1 MNHEY, CDR2 SVGAGI. Methods used by the authors: Quantification of nucleated cells was approximated via reference gene primer amplification. Method: immunoSEQ multiplex PCR; TCRdb's copy keeps in-frame clones and lacks some. That table furnishes V, J and clone size, whereas the DNA furnished D and trimming. This sample carries about 210,000 clones, 87% of them seen once, and the ten largest clones take approximately 6%.

This chain connects TRBV6-5 to TRBJ1-1; the D is unclear. This receptor was taken from a man aged 55-75 years who had recovered from COVID-19. The source material was peripheral blood. CDR3 in DNA: TGTGCCAGCAGCGACCCCGGAGGGCTCACTGAAGCTTTCTTT. This encodes CASSDPGGLTEAFF.